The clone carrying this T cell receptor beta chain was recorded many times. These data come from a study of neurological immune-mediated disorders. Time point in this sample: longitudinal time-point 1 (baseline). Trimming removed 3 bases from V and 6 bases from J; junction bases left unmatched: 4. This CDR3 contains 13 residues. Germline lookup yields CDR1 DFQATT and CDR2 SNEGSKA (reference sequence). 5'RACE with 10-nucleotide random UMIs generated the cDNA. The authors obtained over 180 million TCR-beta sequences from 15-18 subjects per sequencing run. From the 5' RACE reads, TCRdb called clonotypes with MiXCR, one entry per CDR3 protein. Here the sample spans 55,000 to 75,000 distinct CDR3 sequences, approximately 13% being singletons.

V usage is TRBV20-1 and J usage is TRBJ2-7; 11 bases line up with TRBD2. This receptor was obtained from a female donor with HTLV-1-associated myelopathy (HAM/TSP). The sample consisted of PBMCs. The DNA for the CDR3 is TGCAGTGCTAGTCGGCTAGCGGGAGGCGAGCAGTACTTC. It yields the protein CSASRLAGGEQYF.